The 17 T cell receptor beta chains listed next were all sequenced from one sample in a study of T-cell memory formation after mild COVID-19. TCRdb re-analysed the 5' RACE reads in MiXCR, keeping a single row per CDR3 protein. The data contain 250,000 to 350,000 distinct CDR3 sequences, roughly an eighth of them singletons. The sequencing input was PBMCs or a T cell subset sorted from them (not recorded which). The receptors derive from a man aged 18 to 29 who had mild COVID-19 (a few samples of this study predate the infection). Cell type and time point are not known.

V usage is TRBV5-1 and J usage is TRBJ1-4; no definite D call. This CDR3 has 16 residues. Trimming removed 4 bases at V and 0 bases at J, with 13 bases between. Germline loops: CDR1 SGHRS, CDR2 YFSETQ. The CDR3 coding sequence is TGCGCCAGCAGCCCCATGAGCCCAGCAACTAATGAAAAACTGTTTTTT. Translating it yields CASSPMSPATNEKLFF.

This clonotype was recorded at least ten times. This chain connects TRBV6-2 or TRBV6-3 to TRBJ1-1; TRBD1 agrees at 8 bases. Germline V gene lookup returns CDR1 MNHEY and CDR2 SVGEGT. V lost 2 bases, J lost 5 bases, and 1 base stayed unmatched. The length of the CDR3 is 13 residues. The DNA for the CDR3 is TGTGCCAGCAGTTACACAGGGGGGACTGAAGCTTTCTTT. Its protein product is CASSYTGGTEAFF.

CDR3 bases: TGTGCCAGCAGTGATATGCCTGGAGAGCAGTACTTC. Encoded protein: CASSDMPGEQYF. This rearrangement joins TRBV28 to TRBJ2-7; D gene uncertain. Trimming cost V 5 bases and J 7 bases, with 12 bases left between them. This CDR3 has 12 residues. Germline V gene data show CDR1 as MDHEN and CDR2 as SYDVKM.

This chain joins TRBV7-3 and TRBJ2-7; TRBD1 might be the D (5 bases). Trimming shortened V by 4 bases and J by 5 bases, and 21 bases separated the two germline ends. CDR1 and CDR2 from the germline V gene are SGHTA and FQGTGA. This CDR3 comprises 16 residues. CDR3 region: CASSSSYSPSTDEQYF. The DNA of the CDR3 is TGTGCCAGCAGCTCCTCCTACTCCCCCTCGACAGACGAGCAGTACTTC. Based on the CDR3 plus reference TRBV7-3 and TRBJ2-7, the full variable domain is GAGVSQTPSNKVTEKGKYVELRCDPISGHTALYWYRQSLGQGPEFLIYFQGTGAADDSGLPNDRFFAVRPEGSVSTLKIQRTERGDSAVYLCASSSSYSPSTDEQYFGPGTRLTVT.

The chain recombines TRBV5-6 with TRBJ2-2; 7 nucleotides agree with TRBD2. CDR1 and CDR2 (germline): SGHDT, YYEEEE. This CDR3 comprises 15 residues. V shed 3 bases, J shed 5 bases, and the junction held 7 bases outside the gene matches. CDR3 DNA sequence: TGTGCCAGCAGCTCCAACCCGGGGGGAACCGGGGAGCTGTTTTTT. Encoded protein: CASSSNPGGTGELFF.

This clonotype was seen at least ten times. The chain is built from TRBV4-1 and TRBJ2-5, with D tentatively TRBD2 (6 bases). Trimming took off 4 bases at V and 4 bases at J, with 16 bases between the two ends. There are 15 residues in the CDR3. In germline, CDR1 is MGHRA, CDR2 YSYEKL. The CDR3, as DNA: TGCGCCAGCAGCCCTTTGGGGGGTAGCCTAGAGACCCAGTACTTC. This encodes CASSPLGGSLETQYF.

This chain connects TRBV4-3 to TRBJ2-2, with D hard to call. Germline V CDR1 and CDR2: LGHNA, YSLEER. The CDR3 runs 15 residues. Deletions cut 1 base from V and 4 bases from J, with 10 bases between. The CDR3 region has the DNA TGCGCCAGCAGCCAAGGGGCGCAGTTCACCGGGGAGCTGTTTTTT. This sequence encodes CASSQGAQFTGELFF.

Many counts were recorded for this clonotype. The DNA of the CDR3 is TGTGCCAGCACCCCGTGGGCAGGGCAAGAGACCCAGTACTTC. Encoded protein: CASTPWAGQETQYF. V usage is TRBV7-6 and J usage is TRBJ2-5; the D gene is possibly TRBD1 (5 bases). Germline loops: CDR1 SGHVS, CDR2 FNYEAQ. The CDR3 covers 14 residues. Trimming stripped 7 bases from V and 2 bases from J, with 14 bases between.

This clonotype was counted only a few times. CDR3 sequence (DNA): TGTGCCTGGATTGAGGGGAGCGAAGAGACCCAGTACTTC. Encoded protein: CAWIEGSEETQYF. V usage is TRBV30 and J usage is TRBJ2-5; D assignment may be TRBD1 or TRBD2 (5 bases each). Per the germline V gene, CDR1 is GTSNPN and CDR2 is SVGIG (reference sequence). The CDR3 loop spans 13 amino acids. Trimming cost V 4 bases and J 3 bases, with 12 bases left between them. Full variable domain (remainder filled in from reference TRBV30 and TRBJ2-5): SQTIHQWPATLVQPVGSPLSLECTVEGTSNPNLYWYRQAAGRGLQLLFYSVGIGQISSEVPQNLSASRPQDRQFILSSKKLLLSDSGFYLCAWIEGSEETQYFGPGTRLLVL.

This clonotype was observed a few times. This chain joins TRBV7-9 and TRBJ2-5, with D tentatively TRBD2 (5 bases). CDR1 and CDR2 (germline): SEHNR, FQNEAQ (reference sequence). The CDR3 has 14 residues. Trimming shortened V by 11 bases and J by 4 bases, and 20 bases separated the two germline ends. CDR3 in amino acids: CAGNPYDGGETQYF. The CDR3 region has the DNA TGTGCCGGCAACCCCTATGACGGAGGAGAGACCCAGTACTTC.

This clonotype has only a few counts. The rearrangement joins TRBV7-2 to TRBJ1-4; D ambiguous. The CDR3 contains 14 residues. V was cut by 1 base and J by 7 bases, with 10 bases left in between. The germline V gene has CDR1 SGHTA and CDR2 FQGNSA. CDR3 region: CASSLVSGSEKLFF. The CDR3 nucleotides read TGTGCCAGCAGCTTAGTATCGGGGAGTGAAAAACTGTTTTTT.

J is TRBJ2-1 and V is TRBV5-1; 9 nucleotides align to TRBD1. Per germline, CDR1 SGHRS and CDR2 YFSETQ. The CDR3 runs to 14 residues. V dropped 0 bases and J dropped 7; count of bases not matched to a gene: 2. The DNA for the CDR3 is TGCGCCAGCAGCTTGGAGGGACAGGGTAATGAGCAGTTCTTC. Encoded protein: CASSLEGQGNEQFF. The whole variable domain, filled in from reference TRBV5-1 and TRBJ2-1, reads KAGVTQTPRYLIKTRGQQVTLSCSPISGHRSVSWYQQTPGQGLQFLFEYFSETQRNKGNFPGRFSGRQFSNSRSEMNVSTLELGDSALYLCASSLEGQGNEQFFGPGTRLTVL.

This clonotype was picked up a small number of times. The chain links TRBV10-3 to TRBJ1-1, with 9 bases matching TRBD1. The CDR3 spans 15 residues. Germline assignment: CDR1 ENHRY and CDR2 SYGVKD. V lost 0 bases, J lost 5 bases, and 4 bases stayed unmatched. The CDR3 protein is CAISESTGGRTEAFF. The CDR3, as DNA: TGTGCCATCAGTGAGTCGACAGGGGGAAGGACTGAAGCTTTCTTT.

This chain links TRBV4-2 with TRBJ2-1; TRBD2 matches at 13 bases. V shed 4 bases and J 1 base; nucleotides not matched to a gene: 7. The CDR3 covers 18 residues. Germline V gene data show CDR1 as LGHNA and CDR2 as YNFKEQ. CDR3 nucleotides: TGTGCCAGCAGCCCGGGACTAGCGGGGCCGGAATCCTACAATGAGCAGTTCTTC. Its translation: CASSPGLAGPESYNEQFF.

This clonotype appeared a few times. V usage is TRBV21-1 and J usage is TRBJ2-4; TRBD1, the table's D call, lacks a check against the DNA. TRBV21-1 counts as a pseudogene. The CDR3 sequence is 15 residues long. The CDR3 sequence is CASSKAGQEGNIQYF. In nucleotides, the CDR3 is TGTGCCAGCAGCAAAGCAGGACAAGAAGGAAACATTCAGTACTTC.

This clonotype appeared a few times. This CDR3 reads CSARDQQRGGPGDYNEQFF. The CDR3 DNA reads as TGCAGTGCTAGAGATCAGCAGCGGGGGGGCCCTGGGGATTACAATGAGCAGTTCTTC. The V gene is TRBV20-1, the J gene TRBJ2-1; 10 bases are shared with TRBD2. In germline, CDR1 is DFQATT, CDR2 SNEGSKA (reference sequence). The CDR3 has 19 residues. The V and J ends lost 0 bases and 4 bases, in that order; junction bases with no gene match: 15.

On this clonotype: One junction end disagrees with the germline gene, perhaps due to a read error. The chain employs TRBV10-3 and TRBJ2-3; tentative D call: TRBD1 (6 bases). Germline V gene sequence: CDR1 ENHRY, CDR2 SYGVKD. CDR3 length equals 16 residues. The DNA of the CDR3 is TGTGCCATCAGTGAGTTTGTGGGGGCTAGCACAGATAAGCAGTATTTT. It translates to CAISEFVGASTDKQYF.